This TCR beta chain originates from a study of identical twins. Overall study findings and caveats: Out-of-frame alpha sequences common to twins exhibited a surplus of low generation probability. In cord blood, abundant beta clonotypes had fewer insertions; memory showed no trend.

Template switching introduced a universal primer site, and the cDNA bore unique molecular identifiers. TCRdb re-called the 5' RACE reads through MiXCR, storing one row per CDR3 protein. The sample lists 500,000 or so distinct CDR3 sequences, 13% to 15% seen once, with around 0.52% in the top ten. This clonotype came up many times. As yet, its antigen is unknown. Everyone who gave samples was a healthy Caucasian. The ends lost 5 bases at V and 4 bases at J; junction bases unmatched: 2. Germline lookup yields CDR1 SEHNR and CDR2 FQNEAQ (reference sequence). The CDR3 totals 13 residues. The same sample was also studied in work on yellow fever vaccine responses in identical twins.

The gene calls are TRBV7-9 and TRBJ2-1; 7 bases map to TRBD2. The sequenced material came from CD4+ T cells sorted from blood. The sequence came from a woman younger than 30 in good health. In DNA, the CDR3 is TGTGCCAGCAGCAGCGGGGTTTACAATGAGCAGTTCTTC. This sequence encodes CASSSGVYNEQFF.